This T cell receptor beta chain was recorded in a study of neurological immune-mediated disorders. The starting material, 2 million PBMCs stored at -80 C, gave rise to the unsorted libraries. cDNA synthesis was performed by 5'RACE with 10-nucleotide random UMIs. TCRdb passed the 5' RACE reads through MiXCR, listing each CDR3 protein once. The profile shows under 85,000 distinct CDR3 sequences, roughly 4.9% of them singletons. This clonotype was observed at least ten times. The source material was PBMCs. This TCR derives from a human donor with multiple sclerosis. The donor label of this sample is uncertain.

The DNA of the CDR3 is TGCAGTGCTAGAGATCGCGAACAGGGATCCTACAATGAGCAGTTCTTC. It codes for CSARDREQGSYNEQFF. The rearrangement joins TRBV20-1 to TRBJ2-1; perhaps TRBD1 as D (6 bases). CDR1 DFQATT and CDR2 SNEGSKA come from the germline V gene (reference sequence). The CDR3 is made up of 16 amino acids. V was shortened by 0 bases and J by 1 base, with 13 bases between the two germline ends.